This TCR beta chain is from a study of response to subunit inactivated influenza vaccine. Study-wide findings and caveats: Each seasonal flu vaccination may recruit only limited new T cells, authors suggested.

Turning to this clonotype: The antigen is not known.

CDR3 length: 17 residues. Germline V lookup: CDR1 MGHDK, CDR2 SYGVNS. V lost 4 bases to trimming and J lost 3 bases; unmatched junction nucleotides: 12. TCRdb redid the calling of the RT-PCR reads with MiXCR, one entry per CDR3 protein. The sample includes some 500,000 distinct CDR3 sequences, 16% of them seen just once. This specimen was CD4+ T cells sorted from PBMCs, taken less than 30 months after vaccination. This rearrangement joins TRBV25-1 to TRBJ2-1; 7 bases align to TRBD2. This receptor was taken from a man aged 45-69 years who received an inactivated influenza vaccine. Here the CDR3 reads CASSVDWGRGGYNEQFF. CDR3 nucleotide sequence: TGTGCCAGCAGTGTCGACTGGGGGAGGGGAGGCTACAATGAGCAGTTCTTC.